This passage covers 21 T cell receptor beta chains from one sample sequenced in a study of T cell responses to AZD1222 COVID-19 vaccine. Assay used: immunoSEQ multiplex PCR; TCRdb lists only in-frame clones, some missing. The data show 20,000 or so clones, roughly 80% seen once. This sample comprised peripheral blood, obtained 28 days after the second AZD1222 dose. These receptors were collected from an adult who received the AZD1222 COVID-19 vaccine.

The chain joins TRBV4-2 to TRBJ1-6; D is possibly TRBD1 (5 bases). Trimming stripped 10 bases from V and 7 bases from J, with 14 bases between. Germline V lookup: CDR1 LGHNA, CDR2 YNFKEQ. The CDR3 covers 13 residues. The CDR3 is CATKWAGNSPLHF. In DNA, the CDR3 is TGTGCCACCAAATGGGCAGGGAATTCACCCCTCCACTTT.

J is TRBJ2-4 and V is TRBV15, with D perhaps given as TRBD1 or TRBD2 (5 bases each). The ends were cut back, 3 bases at V and 8 bases at J, with 20 bases in the middle. The CDR3 totals 16 residues. Germline loops: CDR1 LNHNV, CDR2 YYDKDF (reference sequence). The CDR3 spells CATSRYSRGAPDIQYF. The DNA for the CDR3 is TGTGCCACCAGCAGGTACTCCCGAGGGGCGCCGGACATTCAGTACTTC.

This clone was seen a single time. The rearrangement joins TRBV27 to TRBJ1-6, with unresolved D. The V gene's germline CDR1 is MNHEY and CDR2 SMNVEV (reference sequence). CDR3 length: 15 amino acids. Trimming pared 5 bases from V and 3 bases from J, leaving 11 bases between. The CDR3 DNA sequence: TGTGCCAGCAGTCCTCGGATGATCTATAATTCACCCCTCCACTTT. Its translation is CASSPRMIYNSPLHF.

The rearrangement links TRBV15 to TRBJ1-2, with a tentative D call TRBD1 (6 bases). The germline V gene has CDR1 LNHNV and CDR2 YYDKDF (reference sequence). Trimming removed 2 bases from V and 6 bases from J, with 16 bases in between. The CDR3 length is 15 residues. CDR3 DNA: TGTGCCACCAGCAGAAGACAGGCGAGGACCGATGGCTACACCTTC. Translating it yields CATSRRQARTDGYTF.

The CDR3 nucleotides read TGTGCCTGGAGCGGGACTAGCGGGAGGACCTCCTACGAGCAGTACTTC. Translating it yields CAWSGTSGRTSYEQYF. The chain has TRBV30 and TRBJ2-7, with 15 bases matching TRBD2. CDR3 length: 16 residues. J gave up 0 bases and V 3 bases, and 3 bases lay outside the gene matches. The germline CDR1 and CDR2 sequences are GTSNPN and SVGIG (reference sequence).

The chain recombines TRBV5-1 with TRBJ1-1; tentatively, D is TRBD1 (5 bases). Per the germline V gene, CDR1 is SGHRS and CDR2 is YFSETQ. The CDR3 sequence is 15 residues long. Trimming removed 3 bases at V and 4 bases at J, with 16 bases between. CDR3 sequence reads: CASSSGVGQVTEAFF. CDR3 in DNA: TGCGCCAGCAGCTCAGGAGTGGGGCAGGTCACTGAAGCTTTCTTT.

This chain joins TRBV15 and TRBJ1-2; unclear D gene. CDR3 size: 13 residues. CDR1 and CDR2 from the germline V gene are LNHNV and YYDKDF (reference sequence). V was trimmed by 5 bases and J by 7 bases, leaving 14 bases between them. This CDR3 is CATSPRVGSGYTF. CDR3 nucleotides: TGTGCCACCAGCCCGCGGGTGGGCTCTGGCTACACCTTC.

This chain links TRBV21-1 with TRBJ2-5; TRBD2 reflects the table's D call only, with no check against the DNA. TRBV21-1 counts as a pseudogene. CDR3 length: 16 residues. CDR3 amino acids: CASRSLRLAGEETQYF. For the CDR3, the DNA is TGTGCCAGCAGAAGCCTTCGACTAGCGGGAGAAGAGACCCAGTACTTC.

V usage is TRBV2 and J usage is TRBJ1-2, with D hard to call. Trimming removed 1 base at V and 4 bases at J, with 4 bases between. CDR1 and CDR2 (germline): SNHLY, FYNNEI. The CDR3 runs 12 residues. The CDR3: CASSEDSYGYTF. The DNA for the CDR3 is TGTGCCAGCAGTGAAGACAGCTATGGCTACACCTTC.

The chain recombines TRBV11-3 with TRBJ2-1; 8 nucleotides align to TRBD2. With V trimmed by 2 bases and J by 7 bases, 7 bases remained unmatched. The CDR3 length is 15 residues. Germline V gene lookup returns CDR1 SGHNT and CDR2 YENEEA. The CDR3 DNA sequence: TGTGCCAGCAGCTTAAACGGGAGGGCTGGTAATGAGCAGTTCTTC. Translated, it gives CASSLNGRAGNEQFF.

The rearrangement links TRBV6-5 to TRBJ1-3; tentatively, D is TRBD1 (5 bases). Germline V lookup: CDR1 MNHEY, CDR2 SVGAGI. The CDR3 spans 15 residues. Trimming pared 7 bases from V and 2 bases from J, leaving 15 bases between. The CDR3: CASTLGGTPGNTIYF. The CDR3 DNA reads TGTGCCAGCACCCTGGGGGGTACGCCTGGAAACACCATATATTTT.

The chain joins TRBV30 to TRBJ1-5, with D possibly being TRBD1 (5 bases). Germline values: CDR1 GTSNPN, CDR2 SVGIG (reference sequence). The CDR3 has 15 amino acids. Trimming removed 0 bases at V and 6 bases at J, with 15 bases between. CDR3 coding DNA: TGTGCCTGGAGTGTAGGGCAGGGTACTTTTCAGCCCCAGCATTTT. Amino acids: CAWSVGQGTFQPQHF.

The chain recombines TRBV7-2 with TRBJ2-2, with D uncertain. CDR1 is SGHTA, CDR2 FQGNSA, per germline. Between the trimmed V and J ends, which lost 5 bases and 7 bases, there was a span of 11 bases. The CDR3 is 13 residues long. CDR3 protein: CASSPERHGELFF. The DNA of the CDR3 is TGTGCCAGCAGCCCGGAGCGCCACGGGGAGCTGTTTTTT.

This sequence joins TRBV5-1 and TRBJ1-3; no reliable D call. V lost 3 bases and J 0 bases, leaving 10 bases between the germline ends. Germline assignment: CDR1 SGHRS and CDR2 YFSETQ. This CDR3 is 15 amino acids long. The CDR3 loop reads CASSSNPASGNTIYF. The CDR3 DNA reads as TGCGCCAGCAGCTCGAACCCAGCCTCTGGAAACACCATATATTTT.

The rearrangement uses TRBV11-3 and TRBJ2-1; TRBD2 aligns across 16 bases. Germline V gene data show CDR1 as SGHNT and CDR2 as YENEEA. V lost 8 bases and J lost 9; bases outside the gene matches: 7. The CDR3 length is 15 residues. The CDR3 loop is CASGGLAGGGGEQFF. CDR3 DNA sequence: TGTGCCAGCGGGGGACTAGCGGGAGGGGGAGGTGAGCAGTTCTTC.

The chain has TRBV4-1 and TRBJ2-3, with D tentatively TRBD2 (6 bases). Trimming took 8 bases from V and 5 from J, leaving 17 bases between them. The V gene's germline CDR1 is MGHRA and CDR2 YSYEKL. This CDR3 is 14 amino acids long. CDR3 DNA sequence: TGCGCCAGCCGGGGACCGGGAGTGGGAGATACGCAGTATTTT. Its translation: CASRGPGVGDTQYF.

This chain links TRBV19 with TRBJ1-5; the D gene is possibly TRBD1 (5 bases). The V gene's germline CDR1 is LNHDA and CDR2 SQIVND (reference sequence). The CDR3 has 17 residues. Between the trimmed V and J ends, which lost 3 bases and 5 bases, there was a span of 20 bases. The CDR3 DNA reads TGTGCCAGTAGTATCCGCATTATTGCGGGGGTCGATCAGCCCCAGCATTTT. It specifies CASSIRIIAGVDQPQHF.

The V and J genes are TRBV19 and TRBJ1-4; 8 bases agree with TRBD1. V shed 4 bases, J shed 8 bases, and the junction held 12 bases outside the gene matches. Germline lookup yields CDR1 LNHDA and CDR2 SQIVND (reference sequence). This CDR3 is built from 16 residues. CDR3 DNA sequence: TGTGCCAGTAGTAGGTCAGGGGGCGCCTTCGAGGAAAAACTGTTTTTT. Protein product: CASSRSGGAFEEKLFF.

V gene TRBV5-1 combines with J gene TRBJ1-1, with D maybe TRBD1 (6 bases). The CDR3 totals 14 residues. V lost 4 bases and J lost 1, with 11 bases in between. CDR1 is SGHRS and CDR2 is YFSETQ in the germline V gene. The CDR3 loop is CASSPQDRNTEAFF. CDR3 in DNA: TGCGCCAGCAGCCCCCAGGACAGGAACACTGAAGCTTTCTTT.

The CDR3 DNA follows: TGTGCCAGCAGCGTAGAAGGCTCCTTTGGGGCTTCTTACAATGAGCAGTTCTTC. Its translation: CASSVEGSFGASYNEQFF. The rearrangement uses TRBV9 and TRBJ2-1, with D possibly being TRBD1 (5 bases). V lost 0 bases and J 4 bases, leaving 20 bases between the germline ends. Germline-derived CDR1 and CDR2 are SGDLS and YYNGEE. CDR3 size: 18 residues.

The rearrangement links TRBV6-2 or TRBV6-3 to TRBJ2-3, with 7 positions matching TRBD1. The CDR3 runs 15 residues. Per the germline V gene, CDR1 is MNHEY and CDR2 is SVGEGT. The J segment lost 2 bases and the V segment lost 2 bases, leaving 4 bases of the junction unmatched. Written as DNA, the CDR3 is TGTGCCAGCAGTTACCCCGGGACAGCCACAGATACGCAGTATTTT. Translation gives CASSYPGTATDTQYF.